This T cell receptor beta chain was retrieved from a study of blood T cells in healthy people across ages. General study results and limits: CMV status of donors was unknown, possibly confounding expanded clonotype changes. Older individuals had lower TCR beta diversity per million T cells (the decline was roughly linear).

As for this clonotype: Its antigen is not known.

CDR1 is SGHRS and CDR2 is YFSETQ in the germline V gene. This CDR3 is 15 amino acids long. Between the trimmed V and J ends, which lost 2 bases and 2 bases, there was a span of 13 bases. A J-beta primer mix and a sample-barcoded 5' primer were used in a second PCR of roughly 6 to 12 cycles. Each cDNA was tagged by a template-switch adaptor containing 12 random nucleotides. One entry per CDR3 protein, called by TCRdb with MiXCR from the 5' RACE reads. This table holds 700,000 or so distinct CDR3 sequences, 40% to 45% found once. The chain couples TRBV5-1 to TRBJ2-5; D may match TRBD1 or TRBD2 (7 bases each). The sequenced sample consisted of blood. This receptor was obtained from an elderly man in good health. DNA of the CDR3: TGCGCCAGCAGCTTCCAGGGGGGGAAACAAGAGACCCAGTACTTC. It yields the protein CASSFQGGKQETQYF.